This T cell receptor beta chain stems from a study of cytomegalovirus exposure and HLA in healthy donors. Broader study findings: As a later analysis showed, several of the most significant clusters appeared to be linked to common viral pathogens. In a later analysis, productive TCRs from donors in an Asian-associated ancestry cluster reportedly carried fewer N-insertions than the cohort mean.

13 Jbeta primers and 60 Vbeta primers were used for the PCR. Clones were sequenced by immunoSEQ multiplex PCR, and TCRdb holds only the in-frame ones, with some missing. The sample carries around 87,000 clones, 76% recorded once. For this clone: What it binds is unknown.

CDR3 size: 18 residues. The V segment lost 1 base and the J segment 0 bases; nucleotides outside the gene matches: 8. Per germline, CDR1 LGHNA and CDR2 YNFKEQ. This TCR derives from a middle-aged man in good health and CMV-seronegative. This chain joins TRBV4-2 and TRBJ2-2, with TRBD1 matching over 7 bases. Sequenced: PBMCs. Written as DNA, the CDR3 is TGTGCCAGCAGCCAAGGGGGTTGGCAGGGGGCGAACACCGGGGAGCTGTTTTTT. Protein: CASSQGGWQGANTGELFF.